The rows below give T cell receptor beta chains drawn from one sample of a study of blood T cells in healthy people across ages. One entry per CDR3 protein, called by TCRdb with MiXCR from the 5' RACE reads. The top ten hold less than 20% of the sample, which has fewer than 1,000,000 distinct CDR3 sequences, around 50% seen once. The material sequenced was blood. The receptors come from a man older than 75 in good health. The CDR3 runs from the conserved cysteine through the conserved F or W. The order of the fields is clone size, J gene, V gene, D gene, CDR3 protein. D genes are given only for firm matches. Size values are once, few and many counts, or a class for expanded clones, and some rows have none.

clone size: -
J gene: TRBJ2-5
V gene: TRBV29-1
D gene: TRBD1
CDR3 protein: CSGGQGPTNEQYF

clone size: few
J gene: TRBJ2-4
V gene: TRBV12-3/TRBV12-4
D gene: TRBD1
CDR3 protein: CASSSINRGGKNIQYF

clone size: -
J gene: TRBJ1-4
V gene: TRBV30
D gene: TRBD1
CDR3 protein: CAWNRGTNEKLFF

clone size: few
J gene: TRBJ1-1
V gene: TRBV20-1
D gene: -
CDR3 protein: CSARGIFAEAFF

clone size: -
J gene: TRBJ1-1
V gene: TRBV18
D gene: -
CDR3 protein: CASSLSSGTRNTEAFF

clone size: -
J gene: TRBJ1-2
V gene: TRBV10-2
D gene: -
CDR3 protein: CASGTQPNYGYTF

clone size: once
J gene: TRBJ2-1
V gene: TRBV6-5
D gene: -
CDR3 protein: CASSYGEPAESNEQFF

clone size: -
J gene: TRBJ2-7
V gene: TRBV18
D gene: -
CDR3 protein: CASSPRQAHQEAQYF

clone size: few
J gene: TRBJ2-3
V gene: TRBV5-6
D gene: -
CDR3 protein: CASSPGDSSTDTQYF

clone size: -
J gene: TRBJ1-2
V gene: TRBV27
D gene: -
CDR3 protein: CASTLSGQTSLWGYTF

clone size: many
J gene: TRBJ2-7
V gene: TRBV7-9
D gene: TRBD2
CDR3 protein: CASSLGAGITSGSNEQYF

clone size: few
J gene: TRBJ2-7
V gene: TRBV6-2/TRBV6-3
D gene: TRBD1
CDR3 protein: CASSYLGQGIGEQYF

clone size: -
J gene: TRBJ2-5
V gene: TRBV12-3/TRBV12-4
D gene: -
CDR3 protein: CASSLNREQYF

clone size: few
J gene: TRBJ2-1
V gene: TRBV9
D gene: -
CDR3 protein: CASSVAHEQFF

clone size: -
J gene: TRBJ1-3
V gene: TRBV7-9
D gene: -
CDR3 protein: CASSFLIQVSGNTIYF

clone size: -
J gene: TRBJ2-1
V gene: TRBV29-1
D gene: -
CDR3 protein: CSVELGINEQFF

clone size: -
J gene: TRBJ2-1
V gene: TRBV7-2
D gene: -
CDR3 protein: CASSLGLDQFF

clone size: -
J gene: TRBJ2-6
V gene: TRBV30
D gene: -
CDR3 protein: CALNGTGANVLTF

clone size: few
J gene: -
V gene: TRBV5-1
D gene: TRBD1
CDR3 protein: CASSSGQGRPYEQYF

clone size: few
J gene: TRBJ2-5
V gene: TRBV28
D gene: -
CDR3 protein: CASGKRTQETQYF

clone size: -
J gene: TRBJ2-4
V gene: TRBV12-3/TRBV12-4
D gene: TRBD1
CDR3 protein: CASGTGVTKNIQYF

clone size: -
J gene: TRBJ1-1
V gene: TRBV30
D gene: -
CDR3 protein: CAWSVKENTEAFF

clone size: many
J gene: TRBJ2-1
V gene: TRBV7-2
D gene: -
CDR3 protein: CASSSDRTLYNEQFF

clone size: -
J gene: TRBJ1-6
V gene: TRBV20-1
D gene: -
CDR3 protein: CSARVSTGQGSPLHF

clone size: few
J gene: TRBJ2-1
V gene: TRBV24-1
D gene: TRBD2
CDR3 protein: CATSPTSGIYNEQFF

clone size: few
J gene: TRBJ2-3
V gene: TRBV28
D gene: TRBD2
CDR3 protein: CASSLGTSGRLKRDTQYF

clone size: -
J gene: TRBJ2-3
V gene: TRBV7-2
D gene: -
CDR3 protein: CAGSLEVPTDTQYF

clone size: -
J gene: TRBJ2-7
V gene: TRBV27
D gene: -
CDR3 protein: CASRTSGGSYEQYF

clone size: -
J gene: TRBJ2-3
V gene: TRBV9
D gene: TRBD1
CDR3 protein: CASSVLQGAIGTDTQYF

clone size: -
J gene: -
V gene: TRBV12-3/TRBV12-4
D gene: TRBD2
CDR3 protein: CASSSSGGRRGTQYF

clone size: few
J gene: TRBJ2-3
V gene: TRBV27
D gene: TRBD2
CDR3 protein: CASSPQGLAGADTQYF

clone size: -
J gene: TRBJ2-5
V gene: TRBV3-1
D gene: -
CDR3 protein: CASGVGSIPKQYF

clone size: -
J gene: TRBJ2-1
V gene: TRBV7-8
D gene: TRBD2
CDR3 protein: CASSLFPPSGTPGNKQFF

clone size: many
J gene: TRBJ2-5
V gene: TRBV5-6
D gene: TRBD1
CDR3 protein: CASSLVGQSQQETQYF

clone size: -
J gene: TRBJ1-1
V gene: TRBV12-3/TRBV12-4
D gene: TRBD1
CDR3 protein: CASSPLGQVDGEAFF

clone size: -
J gene: TRBJ2-1
V gene: TRBV6-1
D gene: TRBD2
CDR3 protein: CASSQVTSGGGSSYNEQFF

clone size: few
J gene: TRBJ2-3
V gene: TRBV29-1
D gene: TRBD2
CDR3 protein: CSTQTSGEDTQYF

clone size: many
J gene: TRBJ2-1
V gene: TRBV24-1
D gene: TRBD2
CDR3 protein: CATSDGLVDEQFF

clone size: few
J gene: TRBJ1-6
V gene: TRBV7-9
D gene: -
CDR3 protein: CASSLASENSPLHF

clone size: -
J gene: TRBJ2-4
V gene: TRBV28
D gene: -
CDR3 protein: CASRRQRADAGQYF

clone size: -
J gene: TRBJ2-5
V gene: TRBV6-5
D gene: -
CDR3 protein: CATGKKGGGETQYF

clone size: -
J gene: TRBJ2-1
V gene: TRBV6-1
D gene: TRBD2
CDR3 protein: CASSDTTFSGSFNEQFF

clone size: many
J gene: TRBJ2-7
V gene: TRBV9
D gene: -
CDR3 protein: CASSVTGETYEQYF

clone size: -
J gene: TRBJ2-1
V gene: TRBV7-2
D gene: TRBD2
CDR3 protein: CASSLKGTSFSYDEQFF

clone size: few
J gene: TRBJ2-5
V gene: TRBV29-1
D gene: -
CDR3 protein: CSVEPPDGETQYF